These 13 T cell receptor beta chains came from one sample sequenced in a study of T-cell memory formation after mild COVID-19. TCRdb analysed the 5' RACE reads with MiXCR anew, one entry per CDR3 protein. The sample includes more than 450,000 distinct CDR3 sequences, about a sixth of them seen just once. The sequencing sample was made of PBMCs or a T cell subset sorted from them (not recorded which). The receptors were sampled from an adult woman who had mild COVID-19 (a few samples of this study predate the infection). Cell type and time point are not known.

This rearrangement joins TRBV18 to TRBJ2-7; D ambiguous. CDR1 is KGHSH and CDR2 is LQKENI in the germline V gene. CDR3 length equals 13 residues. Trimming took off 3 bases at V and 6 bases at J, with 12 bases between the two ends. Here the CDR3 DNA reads TGTGCCAGCTCACCTACAGCACAGAGCGAGCAGTACTTC. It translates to CASSPTAQSEQYF. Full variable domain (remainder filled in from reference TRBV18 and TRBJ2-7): NAGVMQNPRHLVRRRGQEARLRCSPMKGHSHVYWYRQLPEEGLKFMVYLQKENIIDESGMPKERFSAEFPKEGPSILRIQQVVRGDSAAYFCASSPTAQSEQYFGPGTRLTVT.

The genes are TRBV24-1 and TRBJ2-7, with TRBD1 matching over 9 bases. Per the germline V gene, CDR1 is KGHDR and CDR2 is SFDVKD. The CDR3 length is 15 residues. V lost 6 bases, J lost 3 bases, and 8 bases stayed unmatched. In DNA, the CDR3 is TGTGCCACCAGTTCAAGGACAGGGGTGGACTACGAGCAGTACTTC. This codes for CATSSRTGVDYEQYF.

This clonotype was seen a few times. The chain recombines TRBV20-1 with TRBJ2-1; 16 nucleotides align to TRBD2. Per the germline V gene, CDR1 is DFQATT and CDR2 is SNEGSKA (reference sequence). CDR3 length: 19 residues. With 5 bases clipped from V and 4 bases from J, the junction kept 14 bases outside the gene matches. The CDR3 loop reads CSASAPGTSGRAGYNEQFF. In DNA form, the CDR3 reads TGCAGTGCTTCCGCCCCAGGGACTAGCGGGAGGGCAGGTTACAATGAGCAGTTCTTC.

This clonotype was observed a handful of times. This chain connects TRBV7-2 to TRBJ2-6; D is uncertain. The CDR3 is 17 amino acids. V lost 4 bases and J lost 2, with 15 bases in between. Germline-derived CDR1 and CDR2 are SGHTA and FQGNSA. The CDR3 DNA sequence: TGTGCCAGCAGCTACCAGGCATCTATCCCTGGGGCCAACGTCCTGACTTTC. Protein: CASSYQASIPGANVLTF.

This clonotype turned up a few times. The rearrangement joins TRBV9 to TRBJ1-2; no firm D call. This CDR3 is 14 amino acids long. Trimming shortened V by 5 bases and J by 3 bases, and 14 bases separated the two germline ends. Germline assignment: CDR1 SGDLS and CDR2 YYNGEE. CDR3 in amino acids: CASSREGEDYGYTF. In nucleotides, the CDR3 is TGTGCCAGCAGTCGGGAGGGAGAAGACTATGGCTACACCTTC.

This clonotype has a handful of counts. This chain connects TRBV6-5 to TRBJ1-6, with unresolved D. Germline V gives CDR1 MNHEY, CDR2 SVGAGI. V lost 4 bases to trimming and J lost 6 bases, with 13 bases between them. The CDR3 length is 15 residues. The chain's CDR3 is CASSLSGPLNSPLHF. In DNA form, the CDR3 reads TGTGCCAGCAGTTTAAGCGGACCACTTAATTCACCCCTCCACTTT.

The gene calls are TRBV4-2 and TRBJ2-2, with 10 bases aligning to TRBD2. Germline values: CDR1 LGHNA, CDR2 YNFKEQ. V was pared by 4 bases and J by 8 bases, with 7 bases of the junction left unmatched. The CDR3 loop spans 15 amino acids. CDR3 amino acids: CASSRALAGSGELFF. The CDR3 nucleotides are TGTGCCAGCAGCCGCGCACTAGCGGGATCTGGGGAGCTGTTTTTT.

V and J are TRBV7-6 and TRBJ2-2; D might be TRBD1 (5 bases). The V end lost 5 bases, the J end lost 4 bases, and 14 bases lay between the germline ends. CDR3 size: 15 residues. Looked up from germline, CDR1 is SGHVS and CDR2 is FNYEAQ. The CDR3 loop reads CASSQVQGTTGELFF. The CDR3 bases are TGTGCCAGCAGCCAAGTGCAGGGTACCACCGGGGAGCTGTTTTTT.

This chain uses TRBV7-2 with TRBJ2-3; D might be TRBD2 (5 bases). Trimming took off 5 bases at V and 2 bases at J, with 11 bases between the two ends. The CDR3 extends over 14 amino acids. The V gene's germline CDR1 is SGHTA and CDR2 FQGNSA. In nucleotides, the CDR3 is TGTGCCAGCAGCCCAGGACTCTTCACAGATACGCAGTATTTT. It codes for CASSPGLFTDTQYF.

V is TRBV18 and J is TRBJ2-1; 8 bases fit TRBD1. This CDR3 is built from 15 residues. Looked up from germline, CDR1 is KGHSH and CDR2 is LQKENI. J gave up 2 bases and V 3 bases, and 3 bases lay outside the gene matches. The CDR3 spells CASSPKTGAYNEQFF. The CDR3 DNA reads TGTGCCAGCTCACCGAAGACAGGGGCCTACAATGAGCAGTTCTTC.

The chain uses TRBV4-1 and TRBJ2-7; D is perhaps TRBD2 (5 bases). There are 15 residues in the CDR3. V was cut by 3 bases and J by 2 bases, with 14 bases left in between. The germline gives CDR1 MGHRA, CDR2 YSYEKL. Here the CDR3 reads CASSQEVRWAYEQYF. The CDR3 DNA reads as TGCGCCAGCAGCCAGGAGGTTAGGTGGGCCTACGAGCAGTACTTC.

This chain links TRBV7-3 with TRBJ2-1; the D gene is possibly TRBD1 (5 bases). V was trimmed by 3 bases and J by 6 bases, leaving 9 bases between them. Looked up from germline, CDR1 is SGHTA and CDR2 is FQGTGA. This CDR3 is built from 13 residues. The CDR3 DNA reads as TGTGCCAGCAGCTTGGGGCCGAGCAATGAGCAGTTCTTC. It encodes CASSLGPSNEQFF.

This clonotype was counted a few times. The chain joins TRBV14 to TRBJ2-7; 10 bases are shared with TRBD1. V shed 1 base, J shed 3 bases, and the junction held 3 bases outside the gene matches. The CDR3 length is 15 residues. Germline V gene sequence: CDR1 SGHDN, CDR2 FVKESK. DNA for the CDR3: TGTGCCAGCAGCCAAGGGACAGGGGGACTCTACGAGCAGTACTTC. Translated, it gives CASSQGTGGLYEQYF.